What follows is one TCR beta chain and its context. This clonotype was counted only a few times. Its antigen specificity is not known. No much larger clonotype is one base removed from it; base qualities were not supplied. Looking up the germline V gene yields CDR1 SGHRS and CDR2 YFSETQ. The CDR3 measures 14 amino acids from cysteine to phenylalanine. Only CDR3 DNA is held: 42 bases, read in frame from base 1. At the junction V is shortened by 0 bases and J by 6 bases, with 10 bases in between. Preparation of the library involved RT-PCR. Instrument on record: Illumina HiSeq 2500. TCRdb reanalyzed the raw reads on its own, using fastp at Q25 for trimming and MiXCR for clone calling, and kept in-frame beta chains. Rows are unified per CDR3 protein, each entry keeping the most common DNA and genes. Present in this sample are more than 450,000 distinct CDR3 sequences, under 9% of which were seen just once. The ten largest clones take up about an eighth of the sample.

The data were taken from a study of response to subunit inactivated influenza vaccine (dated by TCRdb to between 2018 and 2020). Regarding the study in general: The study used deep quantitative T cell receptor repertoire profiling to track responses to a trivalent subunit inactivated influenza vaccine.

The study at large found these results: The authors proposed that each seasonal influenza vaccination may bring in only a limited number of new T cells.

The sequence came from a man between 45 and 75 years old who received an inactivated influenza vaccine. Donor details come from another sample of the same person, matched by shared clones. The rearranged segments are TRBV5-1 and TRBJ2-1; no D segment can be confidently identified. The sequencing here drew on PBMCs from blood, taken around 25 months after vaccination. The DNA is TGCGCCAGCAGCTTGGACCCGGGTCTCAATGAGCAGTTCTTC. The translation is CASSLDPGLNEQFF.